This entry lists 12 T cell receptor beta chains sequenced from one sample in a study of blood T cell repertoires in COVID-19. TCRdb's copy holds only in-frame clones and misses some; the assay was immunoSEQ multiplex PCR. The table has approximately 180,000 clones, roughly 87% seen once. The sample was PBMCs or T cells enriched from blood (not recorded which). The receptors were gathered from a human donor with acute COVID-19. The donor label of this sample is uncertain.

The chain joins TRBV24-1 to TRBJ1-2, with 7 bases aligning to TRBD1. Germline CDR1 and CDR2: KGHDR and SFDVKD. CDR3 length: 16 residues. The junction had 10 bases not matched to a gene; V was cut back by 3 bases and J by 4 bases. This CDR3 reads CATSDSEGTVGYGYTF. CDR3 bases: TGTGCCACCAGTGATAGCGAAGGGACAGTAGGCTATGGCTACACCTTC.

This chain links TRBV27 with TRBJ2-7; the match to TRBD1 covers 9 bases. Germline trimming cut 5 bases from V and 6 bases from J; bases unmatched to any gene: 11. The CDR3 is made up of 15 amino acids. Germline V gene data show CDR1 as MNHEY and CDR2 as SMNVEV (reference sequence). CDR3 DNA sequence: TGTGCCAGCAGTCGTTTACAGGGGGCTCACCGCGAGCAGTACTTC. Protein product: CASSRLQGAHREQYF.

The chain is built from TRBV27 and TRBJ2-3; 7 nucleotides match TRBD2. V shed 0 bases, J shed 0 bases, and the junction held 3 bases outside the gene matches. The CDR3 runs to 16 residues. Germline values: CDR1 MNHEY, CDR2 SMNVEV (reference sequence). This CDR3 reads CASSLSAGKSTDTQYF. The CDR3 nucleotides read TGTGCCAGCAGTTTATCAGCGGGGAAGAGCACAGATACGCAGTATTTT.

DNA of the CDR3: TGTGCCAGCAGTGAACCGCCGGGTTATGGGTCGAACACTGAAGCTTTCTTT. Translating it yields CASSEPPGYGSNTEAFF. The genes are TRBV25-1 and TRBJ1-1; D gene ambiguous. V shed 2 bases and J shed 1 base, with 17 bases lying between them. CDR3 length equals 17 residues. The V gene's germline CDR1 is MGHDK and CDR2 SYGVNS.

This rearrangement joins TRBV18 to TRBJ1-1; tentative D call: TRBD1 (5 bases). V shed 2 bases and J shed 4 bases, with 11 bases lying between them. Germline assignment: CDR1 KGHSH and CDR2 LQKENI. CDR3 length: 14 residues. Here the CDR3 reads CASSPAGLLTEAFF. The DNA for the CDR3 is TGTGCCAGCTCACCAGCAGGGCTGCTCACTGAAGCTTTCTTT.

This chain joins TRBV3-1 (or the pseudogene TRBV3-2) and TRBJ1-1, with TRBD1 identical over 8 bases. V shed 4 bases, J shed 3 bases, and the junction held 7 bases outside the gene matches. Per germline, CDR1 LGHDT and CDR2 YNNKEL (reference sequence). CDR3 length: 15 amino acids. Written as DNA, the CDR3 is TGTGCCAGCAGCCCCGAGGACAGGGCCCACACTGAAGCTTTCTTT. This codes for CASSPEDRAHTEAFF.

V usage is TRBV4-1 and J usage is TRBJ2-5; 11 nucleotides align to TRBD2. The length of the CDR3 is 14 residues. Trimming removed 4 bases from V and 5 bases from J; junction bases left unmatched: 3. Germline lookup yields CDR1 MGHRA and CDR2 YSYEKL. The CDR3 sequence: CASSLAGGPETQYF. The CDR3 bases are TGCGCCAGCAGCCTAGCGGGGGGGCCGGAGACCCAGTACTTC.

The chain combines TRBV7-9 with TRBJ1-5, with 7 bases aligning to TRBD1. This CDR3 has 15 residues. Germline CDR1 SEHNR, CDR2 FQNEAQ (reference sequence). The ends lost 5 bases at V and 3 bases at J; junction bases unmatched: 7. The CDR3 nucleotides read TGTGCCAGCAGCGGGGACAGCCTAGACAATCAGCCCCAGCATTTT. This translates into CASSGDSLDNQPQHF. Drawing the rest from reference TRBV7-9 and TRBJ1-5, the complete variable domain is DTGVSQNPRHKITKRGQNVTFRCDPISEHNRLYWYRQTLGQGPEFLTYFQNEAQLEKSRLLSDRFSAERPKGSFSTLEIQRTEQGDSAMYLCASSGDSLDNQPQHFGDGTRLSIL.

This clone was seen only once. The chain joins TRBV4-1 to TRBJ2-7; D may be TRBD1 (6 bases). Germline CDR1 and CDR2: MGHRA and YSYEKL. The ends were cut back, 2 bases at V and 9 bases at J, with 17 bases in the middle. The CDR3 loop spans 14 amino acids. This CDR3 is CASSQITGLAGQYF. DNA of the CDR3: TGCGCCAGCAGCCAAATCACAGGGCTAGCCGGGCAGTACTTC.

Note on this clone: The junction departs from the called germline gene at one end, perhaps through a read error. This chain uses TRBV7-9 with TRBJ2-1; tentatively, D is TRBD2 (6 bases). The CDR3 has 16 amino acids. Germline CDR1 is SEHNR and CDR2 is FQNEAQ (reference sequence). In DNA form, the CDR3 reads TGTGCCAGCAGTTTAGAGGGCGGGGAGCAGTACAATGAGCAGTTCTTC. It is translated as CASSLEGGEQYNEQFF.

V and J are TRBV11-1 and TRBJ1-1; D gene unclear. Germline V lookup: CDR1 SGHAT, CDR2 FQDESV (reference sequence). The CDR3 consists of 13 residues. V lost 8 bases and J 4 bases, leaving 14 bases between the germline ends. The CDR3 DNA sequence: TGTGCCAGCGCCGGGGTGACGGGCACTGAAGCTTTCTTT. Encoded protein: CASAGVTGTEAFF.

The CDR3 DNA sequence: TGTGCCAGCAGCTTAATCCTTCAGGAGCAGTACTTC. It codes for CASSLILQEQYF. V and J are TRBV7-9 and TRBJ2-7; D is unresolved. Germline V CDR1 and CDR2: SEHNR, FQNEAQ (reference sequence). V lost 2 bases to trimming and J lost 7 bases, with 9 bases between them. The CDR3 is made up of 12 amino acids. Full variable domain (rest looked up from reference TRBV7-9 and TRBJ2-7): DTGVSQNPRHKITKRGQNVTFRCDPISEHNRLYWYRQTLGQGPEFLTYFQNEAQLEKSRLLSDRFSAERPKGSFSTLEIQRTEQGDSAMYLCASSLILQEQYFGPGTRLTVT.